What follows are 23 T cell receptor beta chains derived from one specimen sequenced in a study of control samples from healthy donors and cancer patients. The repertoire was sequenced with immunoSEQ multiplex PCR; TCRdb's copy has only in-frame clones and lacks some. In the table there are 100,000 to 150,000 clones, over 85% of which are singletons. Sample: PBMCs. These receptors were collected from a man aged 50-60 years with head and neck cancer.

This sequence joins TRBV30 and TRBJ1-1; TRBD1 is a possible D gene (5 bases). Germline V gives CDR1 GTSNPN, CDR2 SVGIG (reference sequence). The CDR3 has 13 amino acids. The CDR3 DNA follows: TGTGCTTGGGACCTCTCAGGATTCACTGAAGCTTTCTTT. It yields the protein CAWDLSGFTEAFF.

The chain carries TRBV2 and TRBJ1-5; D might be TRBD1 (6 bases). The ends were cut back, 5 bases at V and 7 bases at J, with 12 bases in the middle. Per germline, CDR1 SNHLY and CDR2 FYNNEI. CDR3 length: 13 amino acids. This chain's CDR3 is CASSMGAGQPQHF. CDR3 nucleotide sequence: TGTGCCAGCAGTATGGGGGCAGGACAGCCCCAGCATTTT.

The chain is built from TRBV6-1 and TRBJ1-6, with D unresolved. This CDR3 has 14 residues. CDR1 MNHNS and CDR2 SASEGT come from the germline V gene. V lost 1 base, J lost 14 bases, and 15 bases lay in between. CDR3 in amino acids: CASSEVGEGGTLHF. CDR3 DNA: TGTGCCAGCAGTGAAGTAGGAGAGGGTGGTACCCTCCACTTT.

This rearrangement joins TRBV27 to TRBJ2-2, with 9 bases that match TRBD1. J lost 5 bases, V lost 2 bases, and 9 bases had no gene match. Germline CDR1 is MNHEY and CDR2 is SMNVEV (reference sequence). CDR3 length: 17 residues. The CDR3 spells CASSLNAGTGLTGELFF. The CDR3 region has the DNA TGTGCCAGCAGTTTAAACGCCGGGACAGGGCTTACCGGGGAGCTGTTTTTT.

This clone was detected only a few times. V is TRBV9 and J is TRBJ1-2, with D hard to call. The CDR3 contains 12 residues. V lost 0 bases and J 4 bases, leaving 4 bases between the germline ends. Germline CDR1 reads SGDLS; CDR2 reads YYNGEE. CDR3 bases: TGTGCCAGCAGCGTAGTGGGCTATGGCTACACCTTC. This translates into CASSVVGYGYTF.

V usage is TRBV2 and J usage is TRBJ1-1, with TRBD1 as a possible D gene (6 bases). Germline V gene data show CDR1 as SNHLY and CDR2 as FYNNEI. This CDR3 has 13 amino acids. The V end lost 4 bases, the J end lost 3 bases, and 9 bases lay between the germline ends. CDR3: CASSARGDTEAFF. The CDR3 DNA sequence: TGTGCCAGCAGTGCCAGGGGAGACACTGAAGCTTTCTTT. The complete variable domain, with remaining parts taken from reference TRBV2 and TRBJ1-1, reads EPEVTQTPSHQVTQMGQEVILRCVPISNHLYFYWYRQILGQKVEFLVSFYNNEISEKSEIFDDQFSVERPDGSNFTLKIRSTKLEDSAMYFCASSARGDTEAFFGQGTRLTVV.

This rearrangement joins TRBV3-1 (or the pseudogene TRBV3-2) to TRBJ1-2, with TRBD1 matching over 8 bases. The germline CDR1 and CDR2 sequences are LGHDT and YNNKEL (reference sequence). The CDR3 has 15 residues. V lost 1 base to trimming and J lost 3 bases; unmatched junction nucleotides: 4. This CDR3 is CASSQAPGGDYGYTF. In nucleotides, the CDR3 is TGTGCCAGCAGCCAAGCTCCAGGGGGCGACTATGGCTACACCTTC.

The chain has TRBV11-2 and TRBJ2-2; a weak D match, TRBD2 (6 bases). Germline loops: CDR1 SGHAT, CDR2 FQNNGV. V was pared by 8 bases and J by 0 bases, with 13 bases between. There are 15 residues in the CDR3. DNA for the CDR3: TGTGCCAGCGCAACGGGACTTACGAACACCGGGGAGCTGTTTTTT. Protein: CASATGLTNTGELFF.

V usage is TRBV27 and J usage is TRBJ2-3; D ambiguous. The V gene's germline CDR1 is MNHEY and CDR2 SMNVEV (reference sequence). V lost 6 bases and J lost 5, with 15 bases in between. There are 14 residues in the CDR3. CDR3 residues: CASRPTPPQDTQYF. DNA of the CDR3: TGTGCCAGCAGACCAACGCCCCCCCAAGATACGCAGTATTTT.

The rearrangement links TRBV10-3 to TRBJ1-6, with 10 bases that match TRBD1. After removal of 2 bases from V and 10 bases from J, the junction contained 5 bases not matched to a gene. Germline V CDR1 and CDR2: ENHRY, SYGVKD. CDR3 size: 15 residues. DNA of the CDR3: TGTGCCATCAGTGAGGGAGGACAGGGGGGATCACCCCTCCACTTT. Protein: CAISEGGQGGSPLHF.

CDR3 in amino acids: CASSYGGRPGELFF. The DNA for the CDR3 is TGTGCCAGCAGTTACGGTGGGCGCCCCGGGGAGCTGTTTTTT. The chain carries TRBV6-5 and TRBJ2-2; D is undetermined. CDR1 and CDR2 (germline): MNHEY, SVGAGI. V lost 2 bases and J lost 6, with 10 bases in between. This CDR3 comprises 14 residues.

CDR3 in amino acids: CASSSYGGSGNTIYF. The CDR3 coding sequence is TGTGCCAGCAGTTCTTACGGTGGGTCTGGAAACACCATATATTTT. V and J are TRBV6-5 and TRBJ1-3; the D is unclear. The CDR3 is made up of 15 amino acids. V was shortened by 4 bases and J by 1 base, with 11 bases between the two germline ends. Germline V CDR1 and CDR2: MNHEY, SVGAGI.

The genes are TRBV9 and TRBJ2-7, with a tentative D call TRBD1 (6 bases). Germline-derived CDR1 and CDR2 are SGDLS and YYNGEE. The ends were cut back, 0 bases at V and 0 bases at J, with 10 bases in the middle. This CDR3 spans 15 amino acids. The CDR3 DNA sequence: TGTGCCAGCAGCGTAGAGGGGGATAGCTCCTACGAGCAGTACTTC. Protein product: CASSVEGDSSYEQYF.

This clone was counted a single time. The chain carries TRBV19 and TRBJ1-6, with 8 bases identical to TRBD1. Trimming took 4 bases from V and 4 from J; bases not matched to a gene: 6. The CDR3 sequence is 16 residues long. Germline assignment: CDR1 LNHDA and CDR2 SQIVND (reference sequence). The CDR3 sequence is CASSTQRQGYNSPLHF. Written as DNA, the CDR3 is TGTGCCAGTAGTACTCAACGACAGGGGTATAATTCACCCCTCCACTTT.

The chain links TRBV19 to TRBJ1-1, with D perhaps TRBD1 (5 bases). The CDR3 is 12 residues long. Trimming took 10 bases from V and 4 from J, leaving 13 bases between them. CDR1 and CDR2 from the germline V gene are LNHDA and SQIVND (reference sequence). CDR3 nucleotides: TGTGCCACCCAGAGGGGCTCCACTGAAGCTTTCTTT. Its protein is CATQRGSTEAFF.

Written as DNA, the CDR3 is TGTGCCAGCAGCCCCCCGAGGGCGTATGAGCAGTTCTTC. Protein sequence: CASSPPRAYEQFF. The V and J genes are TRBV9 and TRBJ2-1; tentative D call: TRBD2 (5 bases). V was pared by 4 bases and J by 8 bases, with 13 bases between. In germline, CDR1 is SGDLS, CDR2 YYNGEE. CDR3 size: 13 residues.

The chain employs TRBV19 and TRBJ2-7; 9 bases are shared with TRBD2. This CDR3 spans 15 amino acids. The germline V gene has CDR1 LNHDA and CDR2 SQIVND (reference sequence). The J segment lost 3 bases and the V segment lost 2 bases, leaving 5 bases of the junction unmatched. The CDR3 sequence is CASSIRAGGFYEQYF. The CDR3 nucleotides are TGTGCCAGTAGTATACGAGCGGGGGGATTCTACGAGCAGTACTTC. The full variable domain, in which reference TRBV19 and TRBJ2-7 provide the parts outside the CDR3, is DGGITQSPKYLFRKEGQNVTLSCEQNLNHDAMYWYRQDPGQGLRLIYYSQIVNDFQKGDIAEGYSVSREKKESFPLTVTSAQKNPTAFYLCASSIRAGGFYEQYFGPGTRLTVT.

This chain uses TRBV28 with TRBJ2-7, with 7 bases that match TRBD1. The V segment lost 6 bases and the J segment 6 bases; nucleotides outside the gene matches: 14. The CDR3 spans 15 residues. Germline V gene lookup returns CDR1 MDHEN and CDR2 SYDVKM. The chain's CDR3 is CASSRFRDSPGEQYF. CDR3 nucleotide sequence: TGTGCCAGCAGCCGATTCCGGGACAGCCCCGGCGAGCAGTACTTC.

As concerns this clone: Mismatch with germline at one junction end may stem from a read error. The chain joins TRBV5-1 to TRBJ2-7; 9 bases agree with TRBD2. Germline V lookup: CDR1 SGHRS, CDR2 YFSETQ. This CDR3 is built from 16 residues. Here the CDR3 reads CASSLEAGGMVYEQYF. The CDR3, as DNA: TGCGCCAGCAGTTTGGAAGCGGGAGGTATGGTCTACGAGCAGTACTTC.

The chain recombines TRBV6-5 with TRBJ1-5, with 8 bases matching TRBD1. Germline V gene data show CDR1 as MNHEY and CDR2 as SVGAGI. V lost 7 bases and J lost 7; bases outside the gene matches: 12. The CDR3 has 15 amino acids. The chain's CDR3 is CASTVRTGLMQPQHF. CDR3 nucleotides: TGTGCCAGCACAGTCAGGACAGGGCTAATGCAGCCCCAGCATTTT.

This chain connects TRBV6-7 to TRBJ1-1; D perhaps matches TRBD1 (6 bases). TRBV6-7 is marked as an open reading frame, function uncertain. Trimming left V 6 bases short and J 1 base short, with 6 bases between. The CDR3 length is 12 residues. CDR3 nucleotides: TGTGCCAGCAGCAGGGGGAACACTGAAGCTTTCTTT. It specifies CASSRGNTEAFF.

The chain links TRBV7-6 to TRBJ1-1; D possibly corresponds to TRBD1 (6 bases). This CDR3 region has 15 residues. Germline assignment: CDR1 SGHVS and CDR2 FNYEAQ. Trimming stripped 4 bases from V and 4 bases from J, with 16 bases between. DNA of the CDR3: TGTGCCAGCAGCTGGGGGAGGGGGGCGAGCACTGAAGCTTTCTTT. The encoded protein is CASSWGRGASTEAFF.

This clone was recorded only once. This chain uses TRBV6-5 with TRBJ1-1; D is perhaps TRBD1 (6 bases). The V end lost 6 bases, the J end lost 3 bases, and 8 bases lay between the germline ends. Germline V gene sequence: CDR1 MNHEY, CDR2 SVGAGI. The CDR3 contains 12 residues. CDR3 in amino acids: CASRYRDTEAFF. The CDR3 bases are TGTGCCAGCAGATACAGGGACACTGAAGCTTTCTTT.